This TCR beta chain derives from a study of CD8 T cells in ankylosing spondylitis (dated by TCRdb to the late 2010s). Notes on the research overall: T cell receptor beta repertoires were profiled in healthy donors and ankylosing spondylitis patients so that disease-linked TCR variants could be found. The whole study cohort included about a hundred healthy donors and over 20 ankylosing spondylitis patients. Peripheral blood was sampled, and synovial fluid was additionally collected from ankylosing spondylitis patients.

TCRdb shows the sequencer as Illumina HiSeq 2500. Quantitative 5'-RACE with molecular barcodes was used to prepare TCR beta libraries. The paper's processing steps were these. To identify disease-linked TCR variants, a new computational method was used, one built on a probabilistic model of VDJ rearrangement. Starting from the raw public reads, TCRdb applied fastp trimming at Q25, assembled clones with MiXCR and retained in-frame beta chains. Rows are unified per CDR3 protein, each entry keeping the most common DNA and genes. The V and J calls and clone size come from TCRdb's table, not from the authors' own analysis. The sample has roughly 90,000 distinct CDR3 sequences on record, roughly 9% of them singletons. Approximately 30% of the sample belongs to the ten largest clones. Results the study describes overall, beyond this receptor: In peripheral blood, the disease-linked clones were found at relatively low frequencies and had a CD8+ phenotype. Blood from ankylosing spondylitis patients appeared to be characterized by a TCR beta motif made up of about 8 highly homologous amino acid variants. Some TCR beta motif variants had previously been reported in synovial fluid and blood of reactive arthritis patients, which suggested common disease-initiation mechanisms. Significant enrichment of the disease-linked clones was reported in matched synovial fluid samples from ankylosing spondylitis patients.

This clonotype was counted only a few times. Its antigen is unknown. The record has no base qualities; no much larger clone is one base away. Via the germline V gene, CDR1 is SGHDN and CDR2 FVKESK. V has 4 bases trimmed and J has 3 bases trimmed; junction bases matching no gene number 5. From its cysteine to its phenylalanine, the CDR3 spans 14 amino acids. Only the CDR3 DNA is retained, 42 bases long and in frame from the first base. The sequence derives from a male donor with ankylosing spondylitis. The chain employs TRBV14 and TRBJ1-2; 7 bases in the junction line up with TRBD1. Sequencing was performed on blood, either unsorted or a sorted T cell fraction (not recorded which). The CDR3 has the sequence CASSPTTGYYGYTF. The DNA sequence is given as TGTGCCAGCAGCCCAACGACAGGGTACTATGGCTACACCTTC.